This entry lists 5 T cell receptor beta chains sequenced from one sample in a study of T cell responses to AZD1222 COVID-19 vaccine. Clones were sequenced by immunoSEQ multiplex PCR, and TCRdb holds only the in-frame ones, with some missing. The sample has approximately 150,000 clones, 70% to 90% seen once. The source material was peripheral blood, sampled on day 0 of AZD1222 vaccination. Every receptor here comes from an adult in good health.

This chain uses TRBV3-1 (or the pseudogene TRBV3-2) with TRBJ1-1, with D tentatively TRBD1 (5 bases). The CDR3 length is 13 residues. The V gene's germline CDR1 is LGHDT and CDR2 YNNKEL (reference sequence). Trimming pared 4 bases from V and 3 bases from J, leaving 9 bases between. CDR3 in DNA: TGTGCCAGCAGCCGCAGGGAGGACACTGAAGCTTTCTTT. The encoded protein is CASSRREDTEAFF.

This clone has only a few counts. The CDR3 sequence: CASSLQTGGGYGYTF. For the CDR3, the DNA is TGTGCCAGCAGCCTACAGACAGGGGGGGGCTATGGCTACACCTTC. The chain joins TRBV27 to TRBJ1-2; 9 nucleotides match TRBD1. The CDR3 contains 15 residues. V gave up 6 bases and J gave up 4 bases; unmatched junction bases: 9. Germline V gene sequence: CDR1 MNHEY, CDR2 SMNVEV (reference sequence).

The J gene is TRBJ2-7, the V gene TRBV4-1; TRBD2 might be the D (6 bases). Trimming shortened V by 1 base and J by 2 bases, and 12 bases separated the two germline ends. CDR3 length equals 15 residues. Germline V gene lookup returns CDR1 MGHRA and CDR2 YSYEKL. DNA for the CDR3: TGCGCCAGCAGCCAAGGGGCAGGGAGGACCTACGAGCAGTACGTC. Its protein is CASSQGAGRTYEQYV.

This clone was seen a few times. The chain uses TRBV4-1 and TRBJ2-7; 7 bases align to TRBD2. V dropped 1 base and J dropped 4; count of bases not matched to a gene: 4. This CDR3 is built from 14 residues. The germline gives CDR1 MGHRA, CDR2 YSYEKL. CDR3: CASSQGGREYEQYF. The CDR3 DNA follows: TGCGCCAGCAGCCAAGGGGGGAGGGAGTACGAGCAGTACTTC.

The chain uses TRBV6-2 or TRBV6-3 and TRBJ1-1, with 9 positions matching TRBD1. CDR3 length equals 17 residues. The ends lost 2 bases at V and 1 base at J; junction bases unmatched: 8. Germline values: CDR1 MNHEY, CDR2 SVGEGT. The CDR3 loop is CASSYPTGQGKNTEAFF. The CDR3 bases are TGTGCCAGCAGTTACCCCACGGGACAGGGTAAGAACACTGAAGCTTTCTTT.